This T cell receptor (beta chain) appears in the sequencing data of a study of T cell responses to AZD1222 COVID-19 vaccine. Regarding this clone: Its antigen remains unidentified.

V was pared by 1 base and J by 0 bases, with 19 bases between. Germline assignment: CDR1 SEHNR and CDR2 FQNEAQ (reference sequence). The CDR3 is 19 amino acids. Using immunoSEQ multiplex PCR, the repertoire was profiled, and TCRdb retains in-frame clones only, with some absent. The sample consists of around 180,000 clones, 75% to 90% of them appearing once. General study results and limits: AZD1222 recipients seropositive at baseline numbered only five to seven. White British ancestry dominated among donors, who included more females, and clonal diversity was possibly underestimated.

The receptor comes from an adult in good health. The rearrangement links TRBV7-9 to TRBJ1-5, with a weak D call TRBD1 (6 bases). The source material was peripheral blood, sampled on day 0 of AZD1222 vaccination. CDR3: CASSLVEGVEVGSNQPQHF. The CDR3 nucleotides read TGTGCCAGCAGCTTAGTGGAGGGGGTAGAGGTTGGTAGCAATCAGCCCCAGCATTTT.